This T cell receptor beta chain was profiled in a study of cytomegalovirus exposure and HLA in healthy donors. Study-wide points: Trimming of TCR beta V- and J-genes showed a link, identified in a later analysis, to a missense DCLRE1C variant.

The CDR3 is made up of 13 amino acids. V shed 5 bases and J shed 8 bases, with 15 bases lying between them. CDR1 is SEHNR, CDR2 FQNEAQ, per germline (reference sequence). The PCR had 60 Vbeta and 13 Jbeta primers. Measured with immunoSEQ multiplex PCR; TCRdb has only the in-frame clones, and not every one. The sample contains roughly 90,000 clones, roughly 75% of which appear only once. On this clone: What it binds is unknown.

This clonotype was sampled from a young man in good health and CMV-seronegative. The chain is built from TRBV7-9 and TRBJ1-2; TRBD1 might be the D (6 bases). The sequenced sample consisted of PBMCs. The CDR3 bases are TGTGCCAGCAGCCCGTCGGCAGGGGAGGGCTACACCTTC. This sequence encodes CASSPSAGEGYTF.